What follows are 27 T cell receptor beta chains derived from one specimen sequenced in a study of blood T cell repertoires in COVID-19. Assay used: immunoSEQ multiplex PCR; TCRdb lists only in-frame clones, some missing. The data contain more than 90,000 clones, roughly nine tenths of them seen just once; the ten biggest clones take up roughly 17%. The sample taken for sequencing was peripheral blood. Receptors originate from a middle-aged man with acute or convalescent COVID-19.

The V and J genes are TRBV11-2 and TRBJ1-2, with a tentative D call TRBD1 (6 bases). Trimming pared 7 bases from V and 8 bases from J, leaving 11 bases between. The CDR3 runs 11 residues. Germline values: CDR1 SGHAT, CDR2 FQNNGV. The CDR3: CASTSGVGYTF. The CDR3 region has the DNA TGTGCCAGCACCTCAGGGGTCGGCTACACCTTC.

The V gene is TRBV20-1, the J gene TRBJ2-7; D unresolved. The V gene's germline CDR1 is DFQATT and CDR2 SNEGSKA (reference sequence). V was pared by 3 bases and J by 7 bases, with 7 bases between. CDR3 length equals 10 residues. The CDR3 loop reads CSASIEEQYF. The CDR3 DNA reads TGCAGTGCTAGTATCGAGGAGCAGTACTTC.

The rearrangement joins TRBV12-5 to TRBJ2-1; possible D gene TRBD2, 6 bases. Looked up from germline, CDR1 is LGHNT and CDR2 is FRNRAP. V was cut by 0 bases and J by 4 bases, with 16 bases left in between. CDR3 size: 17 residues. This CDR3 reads CASGLVLSLGGYNEQFF. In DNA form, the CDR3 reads TGTGCTAGTGGTTTGGTTCTCTCTTTGGGGGGATACAATGAGCAGTTCTTC.

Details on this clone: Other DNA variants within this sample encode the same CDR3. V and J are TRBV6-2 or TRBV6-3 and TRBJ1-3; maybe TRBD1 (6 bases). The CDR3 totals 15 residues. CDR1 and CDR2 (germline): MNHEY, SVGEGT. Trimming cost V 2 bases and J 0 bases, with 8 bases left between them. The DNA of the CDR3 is TGTGCCAGCAGTTACGGCAGGGGCTCTGGAAACACCATATATTTT. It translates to CASSYGRGSGNTIYF.

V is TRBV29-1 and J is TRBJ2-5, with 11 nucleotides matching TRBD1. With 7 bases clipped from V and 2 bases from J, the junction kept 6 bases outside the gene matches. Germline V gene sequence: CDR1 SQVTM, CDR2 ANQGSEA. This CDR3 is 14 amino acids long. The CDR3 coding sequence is TGCAGCGCAGGAGGGACAGGGGGTCAAGAGACCCAGTACTTC. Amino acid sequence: CSAGGTGGQETQYF.

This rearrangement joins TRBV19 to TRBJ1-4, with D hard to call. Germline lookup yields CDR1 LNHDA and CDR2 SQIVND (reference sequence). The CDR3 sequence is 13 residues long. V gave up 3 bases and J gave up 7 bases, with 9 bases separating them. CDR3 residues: CASSIQSPEKLFF. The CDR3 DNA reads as TGTGCCAGTAGTATTCAGTCACCTGAAAAACTGTTTTTT.

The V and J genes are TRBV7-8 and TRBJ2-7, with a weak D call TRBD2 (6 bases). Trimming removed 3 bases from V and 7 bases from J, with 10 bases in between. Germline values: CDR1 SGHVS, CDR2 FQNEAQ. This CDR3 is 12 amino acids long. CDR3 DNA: TGTGCCAGCAGCTTGGAGGGATCGGAGCAGTACTTC. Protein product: CASSLEGSEQYF.

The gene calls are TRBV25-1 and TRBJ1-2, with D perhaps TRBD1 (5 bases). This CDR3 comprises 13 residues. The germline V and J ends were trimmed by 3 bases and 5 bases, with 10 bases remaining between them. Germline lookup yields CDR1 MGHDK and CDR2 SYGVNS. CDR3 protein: CASSDRTPYGYTF. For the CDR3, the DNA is TGTGCCAGCAGTGACAGGACACCTTATGGCTACACCTTC.

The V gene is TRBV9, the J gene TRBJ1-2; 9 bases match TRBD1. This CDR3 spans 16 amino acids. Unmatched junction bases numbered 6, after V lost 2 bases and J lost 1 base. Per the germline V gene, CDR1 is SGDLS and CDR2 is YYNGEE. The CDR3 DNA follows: TGTGCCAGCAGCGTGGGATCGGGACAGGGTAACTATGGCTACACCTTC. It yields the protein CASSVGSGQGNYGYTF.

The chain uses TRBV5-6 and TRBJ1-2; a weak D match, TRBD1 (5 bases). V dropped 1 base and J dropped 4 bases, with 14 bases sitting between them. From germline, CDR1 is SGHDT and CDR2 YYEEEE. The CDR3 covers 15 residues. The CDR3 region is CASSLTGGSSYGYTF. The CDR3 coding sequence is TGTGCCAGCAGCTTGACCGGGGGGAGTTCCTATGGCTACACCTTC.

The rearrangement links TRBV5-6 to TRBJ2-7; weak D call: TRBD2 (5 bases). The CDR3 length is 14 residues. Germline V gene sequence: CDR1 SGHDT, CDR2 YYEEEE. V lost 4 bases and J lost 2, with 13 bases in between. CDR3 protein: CASSPLGRTYEQYF. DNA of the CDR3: TGTGCCAGCAGCCCCCTGGGGAGAACCTACGAGCAGTACTTC.

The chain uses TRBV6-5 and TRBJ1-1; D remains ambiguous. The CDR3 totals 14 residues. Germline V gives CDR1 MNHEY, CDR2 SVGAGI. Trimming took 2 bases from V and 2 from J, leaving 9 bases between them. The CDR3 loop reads CASSYAQRNTEAFF. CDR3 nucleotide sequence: TGTGCCAGCAGTTACGCACAGAGAAACACTGAAGCTTTCTTT.

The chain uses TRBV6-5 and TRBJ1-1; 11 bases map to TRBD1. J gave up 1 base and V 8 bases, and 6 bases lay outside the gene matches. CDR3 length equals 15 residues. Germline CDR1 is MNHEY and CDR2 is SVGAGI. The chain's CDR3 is CASRTGGPRNTEAFF. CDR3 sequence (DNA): TGTGCCAGCCGGACAGGGGGCCCACGGAACACTGAAGCTTTCTTT.

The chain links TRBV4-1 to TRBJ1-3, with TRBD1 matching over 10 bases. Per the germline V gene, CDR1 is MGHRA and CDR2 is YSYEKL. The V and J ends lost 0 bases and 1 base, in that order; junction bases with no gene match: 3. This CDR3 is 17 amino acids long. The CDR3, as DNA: TGCGCCAGCAGCCAAGATAAGGACAGGGGGTCTGGAAACACCATATATTTT. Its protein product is CASSQDKDRGSGNTIYF.

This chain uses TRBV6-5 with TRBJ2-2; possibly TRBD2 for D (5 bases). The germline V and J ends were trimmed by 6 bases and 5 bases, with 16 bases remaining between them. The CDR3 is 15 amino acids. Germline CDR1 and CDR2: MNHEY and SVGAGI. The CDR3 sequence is CASRPGPSGTGELFF. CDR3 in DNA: TGTGCCAGCAGACCGGGCCCCTCGGGAACCGGGGAGCTGTTTTTT.

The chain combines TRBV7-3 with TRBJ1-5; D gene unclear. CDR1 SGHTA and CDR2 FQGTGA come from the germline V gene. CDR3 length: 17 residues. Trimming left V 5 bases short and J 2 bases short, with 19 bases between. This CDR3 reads CASSRFLRRNCNQPQHF. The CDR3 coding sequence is TGTGCCAGCAGCCGCTTTTTAAGGCGGAACTGCAATCAGCCCCAGCATTTT.

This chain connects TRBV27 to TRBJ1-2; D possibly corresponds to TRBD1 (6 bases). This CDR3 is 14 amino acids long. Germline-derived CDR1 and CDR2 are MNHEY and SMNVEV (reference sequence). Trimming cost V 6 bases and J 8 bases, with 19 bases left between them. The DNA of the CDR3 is TGTGCCAGCAGCCTAACCCCGGGAGGGGGAGGCTACACCTTC. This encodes CASSLTPGGGGYTF.

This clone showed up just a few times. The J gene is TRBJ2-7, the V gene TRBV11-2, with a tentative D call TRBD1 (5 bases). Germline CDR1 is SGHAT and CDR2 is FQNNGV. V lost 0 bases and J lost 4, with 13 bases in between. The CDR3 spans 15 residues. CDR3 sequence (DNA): TGTGCCAGCAGCTTAGATAGGTCACAGGAATACGAGCAGTACTTC. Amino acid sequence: CASSLDRSQEYEQYF.

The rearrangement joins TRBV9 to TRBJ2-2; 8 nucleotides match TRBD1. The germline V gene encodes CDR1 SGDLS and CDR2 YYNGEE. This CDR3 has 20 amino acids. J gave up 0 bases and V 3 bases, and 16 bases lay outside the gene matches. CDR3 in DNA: TGTGCCAGCAGCGCCCCTCCCCCAGGGGGCGTCCCAGCGAACACCGGGGAGCTGTTTTTT. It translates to CASSAPPPGGVPANTGELFF.

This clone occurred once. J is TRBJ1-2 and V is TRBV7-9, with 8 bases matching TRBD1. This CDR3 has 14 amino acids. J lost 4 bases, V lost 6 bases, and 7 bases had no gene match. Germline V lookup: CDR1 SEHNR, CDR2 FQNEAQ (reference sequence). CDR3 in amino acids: CASSRQGSGYGYTF. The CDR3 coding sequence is TGTGCCAGCAGTCGACAGGGGTCAGGCTATGGCTACACCTTC.

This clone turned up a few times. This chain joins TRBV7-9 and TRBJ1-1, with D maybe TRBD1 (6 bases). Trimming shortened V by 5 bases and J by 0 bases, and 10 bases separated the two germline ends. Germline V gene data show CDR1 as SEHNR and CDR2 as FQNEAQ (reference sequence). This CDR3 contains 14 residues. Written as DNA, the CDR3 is TGTGCCAGCAGCCGAGGGGGAATGAACACTGAAGCTTTCTTT. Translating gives CASSRGGMNTEAFF.

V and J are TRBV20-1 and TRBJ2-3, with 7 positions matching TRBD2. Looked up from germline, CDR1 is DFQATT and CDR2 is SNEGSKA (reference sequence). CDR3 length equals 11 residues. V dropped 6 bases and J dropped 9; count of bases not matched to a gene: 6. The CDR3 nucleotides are TGCAGTGCCAGGGAGGGAGTAACGCAGTATTTT. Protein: CSAREGVTQYF.

DNA for the CDR3: TGCAGCGTGGAGGGCGTTGTCACTGAAGCTTTCTTT. It codes for CSVEGVVTEAFF. The chain employs TRBV29-1 and TRBJ1-1; D not certain. Germline-derived CDR1 and CDR2 are SQVTM and ANQGSEA. The CDR3 contains 12 residues. V shed 6 bases and J shed 4 bases, with 12 bases lying between them.

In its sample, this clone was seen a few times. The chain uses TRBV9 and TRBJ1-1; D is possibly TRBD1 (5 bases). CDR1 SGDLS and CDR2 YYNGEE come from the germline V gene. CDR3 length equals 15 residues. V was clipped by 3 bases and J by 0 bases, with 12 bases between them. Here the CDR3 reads CASSEQTDLNTEAFF. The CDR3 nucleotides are TGTGCCAGCAGCGAACAGACAGACCTGAACACTGAAGCTTTCTTT.

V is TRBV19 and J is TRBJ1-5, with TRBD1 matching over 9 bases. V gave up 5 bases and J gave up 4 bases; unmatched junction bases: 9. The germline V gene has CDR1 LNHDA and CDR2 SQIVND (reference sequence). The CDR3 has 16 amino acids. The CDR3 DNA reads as TGTGCCAGTAGTCGACTGGACAGGGGTGGTAATCAGCCCCAGCATTTT. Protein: CASSRLDRGGNQPQHF.

CDR3 sequence: CASSLNGGRSTDTQYF. The CDR3 DNA reads TGTGCCAGCAGCTTGAATGGCGGGCGGAGCACAGATACGCAGTATTTT. The gene calls are TRBV5-4 and TRBJ2-3; D might be TRBD2 (5 bases). V was clipped by 1 base and J by 0 bases, with 12 bases between them. CDR3 size: 16 residues. Germline loops: CDR1 SGHNT, CDR2 YYREEE (reference sequence).

The CDR3 DNA follows: TGCGCCAGCAGCCAATCCCCGGGGGGAGAAAAACTGTTTTTT. Protein product: CASSQSPGGEKLFF. The chain is built from TRBV5-1 and TRBJ1-4; tentatively, D is TRBD1 (5 bases). This CDR3 is built from 14 residues. V was trimmed by 4 bases and J by 8 bases, leaving 15 bases between them. CDR1 and CDR2 (germline): SGHRS, YFSETQ.